This TCR beta chain was profiled in a study of CD8+CD57+ T cells in acquired aplastic anemia. CDR1 is DFQATT and CDR2 is SNEGSKA in the germline V gene (reference sequence). Trimming at V came to 5 bases and at J to 3 bases, leaving 8 bases not matched to a gene. The CDR3 covers 14 residues. This clonotype was recorded many times. Its specificity is not known. For CDR3 and TCR beta VDJ profiling, genomic DNA was the template used. TCRdb processed the reads anew with MiXCR; each CDR3 protein has one entry. The sample contains under 350,000 distinct CDR3 sequences, roughly 50% of which appear only once. Study observations and caveats: Shared by patients and controls, just under 30 CD8+ CDR3s were abundant in patients.

The V gene is TRBV20-1, the J gene TRBJ2-7; 9 bases fit TRBD1. This receptor was taken from a human donor with severe aplastic anemia or a healthy control (not recorded which). Sequencing was carried out using sorted CD4+, CD8+, or CD8+CD57+ T cells (not recorded which) from PBMCs. The CDR3: CSALRQGESYEQYF. Written as DNA, the CDR3 is TGCAGTGCTCTGCGACAGGGGGAGAGCTACGAGCAGTACTTC.